This TCR beta chain derives from a study of tumor and adjacent non-tumor tissue in lung cancer. Study-level background: Aged about 30 to 85 years, patients included 10 men and a few women with stage I to III disease. On average, productive TCRbeta reads reached about 4.17 million per sample. Study observations and caveats: Tumor repertoires had a smaller top 100 clone share than normal lung.

Three rounds of nested PCR, following a modified ARM-PCR protocol, produced the TCRbeta library. TCRdb called the multiplex PCR reads again in MiXCR, with one record for every CDR3 protein. The sample records approximately 90,000 distinct CDR3 sequences, approximately 70% being singletons. In regard to this clonotype: Its antigen is unknown. A read error is possible here, since a much larger clone lies one base away.

The V gene's germline CDR1 is SGHRS and CDR2 YFSETQ. This CDR3 is built from 14 residues. The template was RNA from unsorted bulk tissue. Between August and November 2014, newly diagnosed, chemotherapy-naive lung cancer patients underwent thoracic surgery in China. The clonotype originates from a man in his fifties or sixties with non-small cell lung cancer. The sequencing input was lung tumor tissue. V is TRBV5-1 and J is TRBJ2-7; D may correspond to TRBD1 or TRBD2 (5 bases each). The CDR3 loop reads CAGSLAGGYYEQYF. Here the CDR3 DNA reads TGCGCCGGCAGCTTGGCTGGGGGTTACTACGAGCAGTACTTC. The full variable domain, in which reference TRBV5-1 and TRBJ2-7 provide the parts outside the CDR3, is KAGVTQTPRYLIKTRGQQVTLSCSPISGHRSVSWYQQTPGQGLQFLFEYFSETQRNKGNFPGRFSGRQFSNSRSEMNVSTLELGDSALYLCAGSLAGGYYEQYFGPGTRLTVT.